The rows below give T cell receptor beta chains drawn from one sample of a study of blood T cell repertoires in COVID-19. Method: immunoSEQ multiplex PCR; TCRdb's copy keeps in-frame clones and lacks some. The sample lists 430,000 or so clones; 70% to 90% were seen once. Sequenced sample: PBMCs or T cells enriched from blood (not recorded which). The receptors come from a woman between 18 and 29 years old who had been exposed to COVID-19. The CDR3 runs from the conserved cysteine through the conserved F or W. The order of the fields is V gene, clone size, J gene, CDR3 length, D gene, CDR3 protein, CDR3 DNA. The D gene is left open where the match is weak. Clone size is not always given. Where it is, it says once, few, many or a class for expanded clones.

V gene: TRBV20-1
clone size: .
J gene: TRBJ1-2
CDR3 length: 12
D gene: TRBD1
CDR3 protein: CSASGDSDGYTF
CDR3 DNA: TGCAGTGCTAGTGGGGACAGTGATGGCTACACCTTC

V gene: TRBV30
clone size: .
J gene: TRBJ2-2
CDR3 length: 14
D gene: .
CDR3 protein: CAWSVLQVTGELFF
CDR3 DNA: TGTGCCTGGAGTGTACTACAGGTCACCGGGGAGCTGTTTTTT

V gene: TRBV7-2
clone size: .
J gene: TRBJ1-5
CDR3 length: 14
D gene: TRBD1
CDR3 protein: CASSTQADRRPQHF
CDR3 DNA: TGTGCCAGCAGCACTCAGGCGGACAGGCGGCCCCAGCATTTT

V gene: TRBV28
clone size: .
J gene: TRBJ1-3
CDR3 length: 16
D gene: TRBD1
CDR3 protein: CASSPPQGASGNTIYF
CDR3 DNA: TGTGCCAGCAGTCCCCCGCAGGGGGCAAGTGGAAACACCATATATTTT

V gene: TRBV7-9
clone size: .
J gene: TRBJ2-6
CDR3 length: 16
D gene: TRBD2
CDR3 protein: CASSPSGLSGANVLTF
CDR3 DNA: TGTGCCAGCAGCCCTAGCGGCCTCTCTGGGGCCAACGTCCTGACTTTC

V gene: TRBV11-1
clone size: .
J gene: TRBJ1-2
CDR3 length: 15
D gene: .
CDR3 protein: CASTPSGGLNYGYTF
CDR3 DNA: TGTGCCAGCACCCCCTCCGGGGGGCTGAACTATGGCTACACCTTC

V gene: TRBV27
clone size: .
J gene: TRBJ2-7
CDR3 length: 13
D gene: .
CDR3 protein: CASSRQSSYEQYF
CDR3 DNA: TGTGCCAGCAGCCGACAGAGCTCCTACGAGCAGTACTTC

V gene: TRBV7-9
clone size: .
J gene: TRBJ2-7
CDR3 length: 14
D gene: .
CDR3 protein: CASSYSGSTYEQYF
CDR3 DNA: TGTGCCAGCAGCTACTCCGGGTCCACCTACGAGCAGTACTTC

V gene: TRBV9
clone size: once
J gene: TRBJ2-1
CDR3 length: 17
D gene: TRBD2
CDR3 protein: CASSVLAGGPRGNEQFF
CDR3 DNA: TGTGCCAGCAGCGTACTAGCGGGAGGCCCTCGGGGAAATGAGCAGTTCTTC

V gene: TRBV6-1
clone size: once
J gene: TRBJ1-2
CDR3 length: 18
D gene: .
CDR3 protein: CASSEVGGGRTTKDGYTF
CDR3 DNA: TGTGCCAGCAGTGAAGTAGGTGGAGGGAGGACGACGAAAGATGGCTACACCTTC

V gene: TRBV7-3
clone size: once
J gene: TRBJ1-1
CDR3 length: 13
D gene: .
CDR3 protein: CASSFQGNTEAFF
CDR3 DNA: TGTGCCAGCAGCTTTCAGGGGAACACTGAAGCTTTCTTT

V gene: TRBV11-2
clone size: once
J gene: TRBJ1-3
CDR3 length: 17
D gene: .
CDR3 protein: CASSLFRDTISGNTIYF
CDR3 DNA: TGTGCCAGCAGCTTATTCCGGGACACCATCTCTGGAAACACCATATATTTT

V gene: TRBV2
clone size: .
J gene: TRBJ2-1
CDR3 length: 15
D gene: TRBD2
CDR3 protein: CASRLAGGPYNEQFF
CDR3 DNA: TGTGCCAGCAGGCTAGCGGGGGGGCCTTACAATGAGCAGTTCTTC

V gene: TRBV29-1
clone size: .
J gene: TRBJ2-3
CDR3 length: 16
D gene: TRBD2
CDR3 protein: CSVELERDFNTDTQYF
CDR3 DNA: TGCAGCGTTGAACTGGAGCGGGACTTTAACACAGATACGCAGTATTTT

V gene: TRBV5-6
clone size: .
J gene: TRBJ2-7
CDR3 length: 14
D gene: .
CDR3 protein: CASSLDTGLLEQYF
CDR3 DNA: TGTGCCAGCAGCTTGGATACAGGGTTGTTGGAGCAGTACTTC

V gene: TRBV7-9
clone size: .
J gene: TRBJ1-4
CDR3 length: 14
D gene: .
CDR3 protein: CASSPGTTNEKLFF
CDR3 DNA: TGTGCCAGCAGCCCCGGGACAACGAACGAAAAACTGTTTTTT

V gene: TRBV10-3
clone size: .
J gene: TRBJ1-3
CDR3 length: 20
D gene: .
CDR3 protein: CAISESRKTGGAISGNTIYF
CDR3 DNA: TGTGCCATCAGTGAGTCCCGTAAGACGGGAGGGGCCATCTCTGGAAACACCATATATTTT

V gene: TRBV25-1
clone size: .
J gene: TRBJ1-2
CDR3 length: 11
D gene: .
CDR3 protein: CASSDSGRTHF
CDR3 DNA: TGTGCCAGCAGTGATTCCGGGAGGACCCATTTC

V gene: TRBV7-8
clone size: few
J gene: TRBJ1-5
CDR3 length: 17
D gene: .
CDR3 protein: CASSLVGQIPTSQPQHF
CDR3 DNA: TGTGCCAGCAGCTTAGTAGGACAAATCCCCACGAGCCAGCCCCAGCATTTT

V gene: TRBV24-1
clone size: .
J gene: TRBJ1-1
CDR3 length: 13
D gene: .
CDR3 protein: CATSDSHDTEAFF
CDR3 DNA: TGTGCCACCAGTGACTCACACGACACTGAAGCTTTCTTT

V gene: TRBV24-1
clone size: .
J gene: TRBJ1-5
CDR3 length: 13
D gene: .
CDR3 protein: CATSDGDRRTQHF
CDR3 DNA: TGTGCCACCAGTGACGGAGACAGACGAACCCAGCATTTT

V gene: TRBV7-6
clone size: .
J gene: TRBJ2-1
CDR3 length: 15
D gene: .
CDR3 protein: CASSLTDSSYNEQFF
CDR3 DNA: TGTGCCAGCAGCCTGACAGATAGCTCCTACAATGAGCAGTTCTTC

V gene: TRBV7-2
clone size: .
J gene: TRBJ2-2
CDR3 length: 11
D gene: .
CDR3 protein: CASSLTGELFF
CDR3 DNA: TGTGCCAGCAGCTTGACAGGGGAGCTGTTTTTT

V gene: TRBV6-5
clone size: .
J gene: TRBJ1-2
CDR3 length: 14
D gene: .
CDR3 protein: CASGQRGTAYGYTF
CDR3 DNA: TGTGCCAGCGGGCAGAGGGGGACGGCTTATGGCTACACCTTC

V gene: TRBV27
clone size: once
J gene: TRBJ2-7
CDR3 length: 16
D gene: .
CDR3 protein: CASSSLSPRGSYEQYF
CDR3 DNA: TGTGCCAGCAGTTCCCTTAGCCCCCGCGGGTCCTACGAGCAGTACTTC

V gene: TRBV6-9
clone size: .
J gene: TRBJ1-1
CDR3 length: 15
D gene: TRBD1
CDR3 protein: CASSWTGAMNTEAFF
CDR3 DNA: TGTGCCAGCAGTTGGACAGGTGCCATGAACACTGAAGCTTTCTTT

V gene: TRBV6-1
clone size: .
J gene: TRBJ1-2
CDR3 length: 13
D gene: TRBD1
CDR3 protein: CASSEEGARGYTF
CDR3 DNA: TGTGCCAGCAGTGAAGAGGGGGCGCGCGGCTACACCTTC

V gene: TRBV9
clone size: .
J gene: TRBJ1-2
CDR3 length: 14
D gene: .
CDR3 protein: CASSVAPGGPGYTF
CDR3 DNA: TGTGCCAGCAGCGTGGCCCCCGGGGGGCCTGGCTACACCTTC

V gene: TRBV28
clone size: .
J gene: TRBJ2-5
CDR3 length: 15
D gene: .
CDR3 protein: CASSSQRVTQETQYF
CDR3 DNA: TGTGCCAGCAGTTCGCAACGGGTGACCCAAGAGACCCAGTACTTC

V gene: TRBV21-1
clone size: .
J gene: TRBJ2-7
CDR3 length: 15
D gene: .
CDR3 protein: CASSQGDRGLYEQYF
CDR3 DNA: TGTGCCAGCAGCCAAGGGGACAGGGGGCTTTACGAGCAGTACTTC

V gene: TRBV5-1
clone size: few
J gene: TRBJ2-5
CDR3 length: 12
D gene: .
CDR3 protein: CASSLAGETQYF
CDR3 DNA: TGCGCCAGCAGCTTGGCCGGGGAGACCCAGTACTTC